The clone carrying this TCR beta chain was seen a handful of times. The CDR3 runs 16 residues. Germline V lookup: CDR1 SGHDT, CDR2 YYEEEE. With 1 base removed from V and 2 bases from J, the gap between germline ends came to 14 bases. MiXCR, run by TCRdb on the 5' RACE reads, gives a single entry per CDR3 protein. The data show 500,000 to 600,000 distinct CDR3 sequences, roughly 18% seen once. This sample stems from a study of T-cell memory formation after mild COVID-19. Specimen: PBMCs or a T cell subset sorted from them (not recorded which). The J gene is TRBJ2-3, the V gene TRBV5-6, with D hard to call. The sequence was collected from an adult woman who had mild COVID-19 (a few samples of this study predate the infection). Cell type and time point are not known. CDR3 nucleotide sequence: TGTGCCAGCAGCTTGCTTGGAAACCTTCTCACAGATACGCAGTATTTT. Translating it yields CASSLLGNLLTDTQYF.